A selection of T cell receptor beta chains follows, all from one sample in a study of control samples from healthy donors and cancer patients. The data were produced by immunoSEQ multiplex PCR, yet TCRdb's version contains in-frame clones alone and is incomplete. The data hold over 15,000 clones, with about 82% observed a single time. Sequences were obtained from PBMCs. These TCRs come from a woman in her 70s with colorectal cancer. CDR3s include the opening cysteine and the closing phenylalanine or tryptophan. The D gene is left open where the match is weak. Rows give clone size only sometimes, using once, few, many, or a class for an expanded clone.

d_gene,j_gene,v_gene,abundance,CDR3aa,CDR3nt
TRBD1,TRBJ1-3,TRBV5-1,.,CASSPGTGGNTIYF,TGCGCCAGCAGCCCGGGGACAGGCGGAAACACCATATATTTT
.,TRBJ1-1,TRBV7-6,.,CASSPGIPEAFF,TGTGCCAGCAGCCCAGGGATCCCTGAAGCTTTCTTT
TRBD1,TRBJ2-1,TRBV7-6,.,CASSLEAGRGHNEQFF,TGTGCCAGCAGCTTAGAGGCCGGCAGGGGGCATAATGAGCAGTTCTTC
.,TRBJ2-2,TRBV15,.,CATSRGASATTGELFF,TGTGCCACCAGCAGAGGGGCTAGCGCTACAACCGGGGAGCTGTTTTTT
.,TRBJ1-2,TRBV7-9,once,CASSPAGLNYGYTF,TGTGCCAGCAGCCCAGCTGGACTTAACTATGGCTACACCTTC
.,TRBJ2-1,TRBV21-1,.,CASRGLLAHSDNEQFF,TGTGCCAGCAGGGGATTGTTAGCCCATTCCGACAATGAGCAGTTCTTC
.,TRBJ1-4,TRBV4-2,.,CASSQEYAGEKLFF,TGTGCCAGCAGCCAAGAGTATGCGGGCGAAAAACTGTTTTTT
.,TRBJ1-2,TRBV6-5,.,CASSYGGQGYTF,TGTGCCAGCAGTTACGGGGGGCAAGGCTACACCTTC
TRBD1,TRBJ2-2,TRBV11-3,few,CASSPNSLGTVNTGELFF,TGTGCCAGCAGCCCCAATAGCCTCGGGACAGTGAACACCGGGGAGCTGTTTTTT
TRBD1,TRBJ2-7,TRBV15,few,CATSGKRDRGLLYEQYF,TGTGCCACCAGCGGGAAACGGGACAGGGGACTTCTCTACGAGCAGTACTTC
.,TRBJ2-1,TRBV9,.,CASSPPFSTEQFF,TGTGCCAGCAGCCCCCCCTTTAGCACCGAGCAGTTCTTC
TRBD2,TRBJ2-7,TRBV10-3,.,CAISERRAGGSSSYEQYF,TGTGCCATCAGTGAGAGGAGGGCGGGGGGCTCAAGCTCCTACGAGCAGTACTTC
TRBD1,TRBJ1-2,TRBV7-2,.,CASSPPGGGAFYGYTF,TGTGCCAGCAGCCCCCCAGGGGGGGGCGCGTTCTATGGCTACACCTTC
.,TRBJ2-2,TRBV2,.,CASSDQRNTGELFF,TGTGCCAGCAGTGATCAGCGGAACACCGGGGAGCTGTTTTTT
.,TRBJ2-5,TRBV12-5,.,CASGFGRGETQYF,TGTGCTAGTGGTTTCGGGCGCGGGGAGACCCAGTACTTC
TRBD2,TRBJ2-1,TRBV9,.,CASSPKGSGGPQEQFF,TGTGCCAGCAGCCCGAAGGGTAGCGGGGGCCCCCAGGAGCAGTTCTTC
.,TRBJ2-7,TRBV6-5,few,CASSPLRGASYEQYF,TGTGCCAGCAGTCCCCTCCGGGGGGCTTCCTACGAGCAGTACTTC
.,TRBJ2-2,TRBV4-3,few,CASSPLLSAELFF,TGCGCCAGCAGCCCCCTCCTCTCAGCGGAGCTGTTTTTT
TRBD1,TRBJ1-2,TRBV7-2,.,CASSLAGTDYGYTF,TGTGCCAGCAGCTTAGCTGGGACAGACTATGGCTACACCTTC
TRBD2,TRBJ2-2,TRBV7-9,.,CASSRMGLAAPKELFF,TGTGCCAGCAGCCGGATGGGACTAGCGGCGCCGAAGGAGCTGTTTTTT
.,TRBJ1-3,TRBV6-6,.,CASTSLGGSSGNTIYF,TGTGCCAGCACCTCCCTCGGGGGGAGCTCTGGAAACACCATATATTTT
.,TRBJ2-7,TRBV18,.,CASSAGWTYEQYF,TGTGCCAGCTCAGCAGGGTGGACCTACGAGCAGTACTTC
.,TRBJ2-3,TRBV5-4,.,CASSSTGHSTDTQYF,TGTGCCAGCAGCTCTACGGGACATAGCACAGATACGCAGTATTTT
.,TRBJ2-7,TRBV5-1,.,CASSLGQGGSYEQYF,TGCGCCAGCAGCTTGGGCCAGGGGGGTTCCTACGAGCAGTACTTC
.,TRBJ2-3,TRBV5-6,.,CASSSGVSDTQYF,TGTGCCAGCAGCTCCGGGGTTTCCGATACGCAGTATTTT
TRBD2,TRBJ2-1,TRBV29-1,few,CSVVPGGNEQFF,TGCAGCGTTGTCCCGGGGGGCAATGAGCAGTTCTTC
.,TRBJ2-6,TRBV6-1,.,CASSEAPGANVLTF,TGTGCCAGCAGTGAAGCGCCGGGGGCCAACGTCCTGACTTTC
.,TRBJ1-4,TRBV6-1,.,CASSEVGLSSGEKLFF,TGTGCCAGCAGTGAGGTGGGCCTTTCGAGCGGGGAAAAACTGTTTTTT
.,TRBJ2-5,TRBV27,.,CASSLARGFQETQYF,TGTGCCAGCAGTTTGGCCAGGGGTTTCCAAGAGACCCAGTACTTC